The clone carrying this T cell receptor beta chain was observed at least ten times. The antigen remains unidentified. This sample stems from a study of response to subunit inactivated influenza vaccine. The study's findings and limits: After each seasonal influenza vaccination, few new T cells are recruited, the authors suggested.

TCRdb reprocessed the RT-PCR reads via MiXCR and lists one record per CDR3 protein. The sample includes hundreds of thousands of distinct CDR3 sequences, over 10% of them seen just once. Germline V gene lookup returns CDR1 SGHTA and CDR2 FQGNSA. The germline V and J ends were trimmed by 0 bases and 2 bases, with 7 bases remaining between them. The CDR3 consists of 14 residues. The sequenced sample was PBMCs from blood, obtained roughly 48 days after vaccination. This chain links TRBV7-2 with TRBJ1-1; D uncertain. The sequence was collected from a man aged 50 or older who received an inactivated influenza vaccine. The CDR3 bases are TGTGCCAGCAGCTTAGCCTCAGGTAACACTGAAGCTTTCTTT. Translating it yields CASSLASGNTEAFF.